This T cell receptor beta chain was observed in a study of T cell repertoires in cytomegalovirus infection. At the level of the study: Signatures in public TCR beta sequences pointed to both CMV infection and matching HLA type. Study-wide results and caveats: There were HLA-C-restricted CMV-specific TCR beta clonotypes dominating the ex vivo response. The cumulative frequency of public TCR beta families identified carriers of CMV plus the relevant HLA.

MiXCR, applied by TCRdb to the reads, yields one record per CDR3 protein. The sample has approximately 310,000 distinct CDR3 sequences, more than 20% seen once. This clonotype turned up a few times. No antigen is known for it. The source of this sequence is a human donor in good health (CMV status not recorded). Some clones in this sample may be carry-over from other donors' samples. This sample comprised cultured PBMCs, obtained from culture after CMV antigen stimulation.

CDR3 nucleotides: TGTGCCAGCAGCTTAGCGCGACAGAGACGTGAGCAGTTCTTC. It specifies CASSLARQRREQFF. The chain links TRBV7-6 to TRBJ2-1, with D possibly being TRBD1 (5 bases). Trimming left V 0 bases short and J 9 bases short, with 12 bases between. The CDR3 is 14 residues long. From germline, CDR1 is SGHVS and CDR2 FNYEAQ. The variable domain in full, with the rest retrieved from reference TRBV7-6 and TRBJ2-1, is GAGVSQSPRYKVTKRGQDVALRCDPISGHVSLYWYRQALGQGPEFLTYFNYEAQQDKSGLPNDRFSAERPEGSISTLTIQRTEQRDSAMYRCASSLARQRREQFFGPGTRLTVL.